This is a list of T cell receptor beta chains from one sample in a study of T cell repertoires in aging, cancer and after chemotherapy. TCRdb re-called the multiplex PCR reads through MiXCR, storing one row per CDR3 protein. The sample records a few thousand distinct CDR3 sequences, around two thirds being singletons. Sequencing was done on a sample of blood. These TCRs come from a human donor with a solid tumor. Both conserved end residues are part of each CDR3. The order of the fields is J gene, D gene, clone size, V gene, CDR3 DNA, CDR3 protein. The D gene is left open where the match is weak. Only part of the rows carry a size: once, few, many, or a class if the clone is expanded.

>TRBJ2-5|NA|NA|TRBV19
TGTGCCAGTGGACGGGGACAAGAGACCCAGTACTTC
CASGRGQETQYF
>TRBJ1-3|NA|NA|TRBV6-5
TGTGCCAGCAGTGCTCGTAATCAAGCGTCCTCTGGAAACACCATATATTTT
CASSARNQASSGNTIYF
>TRBJ2-7|TRBD1|NA|TRBV11-3
TGTGCCAGCAGCTTAGAGGTTCGAGGGGGCGACGAGCAGTACTTC
CASSLEVRGGDEQYF
>TRBJ2-3|TRBD2|NA|TRBV28
TGTAAATGCGGGGGGAGAGGGACAGATACGCAGTATTTT
CKCGGRGTDTQYF
>TRBJ2-5|TRBD1|NA|TRBV7-2
TGTGCCAGCAGCTCCCAGGGGGCGAGGGAGACCCAGTACTTC
CASSSQGARETQYF
>TRBJ2-1|NA|NA|TRBV7-6
TGTGCCAGCAGCTTCGTGAGGGGTGAGCAGTTCTTC
CASSFVRGEQFF
>TRBJ2-4|NA|NA|TRBV11-3
TGTGCCAGCAGCCACCGACTAGGTCCGGAGAACATTCAGTACTTC
CASSHRLGPENIQYF
>TRBJ1-2|NA|NA|TRBV6-5
TGTGCCAGCAGTTCACCCAAAGGCTACACCTTC
CASSSPKGYTF
>TRBJ1-2|NA|NA|TRBV21-1
TGTGCCAGCAGCAAATGCCCCCCGGACAGGGGGTACGGCTACACCTTC
CASSKCPPDRGYGYTF
>TRBJ1-2|TRBD1|NA|TRBV5-1
TGCGCCAGCAGCGACGGACAGGGGAACTATGGCTACACCTTC
CASSDGQGNYGYTF
>TRBJ2-7|NA|NA|TRBV13
TGTGCCAGCAGCTTAGGGCAGGTAACCTACGAGCAGTACTTC
CASSLGQVTYEQYF
>TRBJ1-2|TRBD1|few|TRBV19
TGTGCCAGTAGCCGCGAAGGGGGCGAGTCCTATGGCTACACCTTC
CASSREGGESYGYTF
>TRBJ2-1|TRBD2|once|TRBV12-3/TRBV12-4
TGTGCCAGCAGTTTTCAGACAGGGTATAGCGGGAGGGCCGGGGGGAATGAGCAGTTCTTC
CASSFQTGYSGRAGGNEQFF
>TRBJ1-2|NA|NA|TRBV6-5
TGTGCCAGCAGTTACTACTTCGACAGCCCCTATGGCTACACCTTC
CASSYYFDSPYGYTF
>TRBJ2-5|NA|NA|TRBV7-9
TGTGCCAGCAGCCTTACGGGGGTTGAGACCCAGTACTTC
CASSLTGVETQYF
>TRBJ1-5|NA|NA|TRBV4-2
TGTGCCAGCAGTTTATGGGTAGGAAGCAATCAGCCCCAGCATTTT
CASSLWVGSNQPQHF
>TRBJ1-4|NA|NA|TRBV15
TGTGCCACCAGCAGAGGGGAATCAACTAATGAAAAACTGTTTTTT
CATSRGESTNEKLFF
>TRBJ2-2|NA|NA|TRBV4-3
TGCGCCAGCAGCCCAGAGCAGAGGGAGCCGGCGAACACCGGGGAGCTGTTTTTT
CASSPEQREPANTGELFF
>TRBJ1-6|NA|NA|TRBV11-3
TGTGCCAGCAGCTCCACTTATAATTCACCCCTCCACTTT
CASSSTYNSPLHF
>TRBJ2-7|TRBD2|NA|TRBV7-2
TGTGCCAGCAGCTTCATCGCGGGGGGGGCTTACGAGCAGTACTTC
CASSFIAGGAYEQYF
>TRBJ1-1|NA|NA|TRBV20-1
TGCAGTGCTAGAGTAGGCGCTGGGACTGAAGCTTTCTTT
CSARVGAGTEAFF
>TRBJ1-2|NA|few|TRBV5-5
TGTGCCAGCAGCTTACTGTCGGCTGCCGGTGGCTACACCTTC
CASSLLSAAGGYTF
>TRBJ2-3|TRBD1|few|TRBV11-3
TGTGCCAGCAGCAGAGGGACAGTCACAGATACGCAGTATTTT
CASSRGTVTDTQYF
>TRBJ2-7|NA|NA|TRBV6-4
TGTGCCAGACTTCAGAGGGGATCCTACGAGCAGTACTTC
CARLQRGSYEQYF
>TRBJ1-4|TRBD1|once|TRBV19
TGTGCCAGTAGTCACGATTCAGGGGGAGATGAAAAACTGTTTTTT
CASSHDSGGDEKLFF
>TRBJ2-7|NA|few|TRBV13
TGTGCCAGCAGCTTGGGTCGTGGAGTTTCCTACGAGCAGTACTTC
CASSLGRGVSYEQYF
>TRBJ1-5|NA|NA|TRBV6-1
TGTGCCAGCAGTGATAACAGCGTTCAGCCCCAGCATTTT
CASSDNSVQPQHF
>TRBJ1-1|NA|NA|TRBV20-1
TGCAGTGCGTGTTTCGGTGTTGAAGCTTTCTTT
CSACFGVEAFF
>TRBJ1-2|TRBD1|few|TRBV7-2
TGTGCCAGCAGCTTAGGGGGGACAGGGCTGGTCTATGGCTACACCTTC
CASSLGGTGLVYGYTF
>TRBJ1-1|TRBD1|NA|TRBV7-3
TGTGCCAGCAGCTTCCAGGGGGCGAACACTGAAGCTTTCTTT
CASSFQGANTEAFF
>TRBJ1-5|NA|NA|TRBV19
TGTGCCAGTAGTAGGGAGTTAGGCAATCAGCCCCAGCATTTT
CASSRELGNQPQHF
>TRBJ1-2|NA|NA|TRBV15
TGTGCCACCAGCACCTACGGGGAGACTAACTATGGCTACACCTTC
CATSTYGETNYGYTF
>TRBJ1-2|NA|once|TRBV20-1
TGCAGTGCATACCAGGACAAGCTCTATGGCTACACCTTC
CSAYQDKLYGYTF
>TRBJ1-1|NA|NA|TRBV12-3/TRBV12-4
TGTGCCAGCAGTTTAGCAGGGGCCACTGAAGCTTTCTTT
CASSLAGATEAFF
>TRBJ1-3|NA|NA|TRBV6-4
TGTGCCAGCAATCCAAACAGGGTAGGCCGTTTATCTGGAAACACCATATATTTT
CASNPNRVGRLSGNTIYF
>TRBJ2-2|TRBD1|NA|TRBV20-1
TGCAGTGCGGGGACAGGAGCGTGGAACACCGGGGAGCTGTTTTTT
CSAGTGAWNTGELFF
>TRBJ2-2|TRBD1|NA|TRBV5-1
TGCGCCAGCAGCTTGGACGGACAGGGGTACACCGGGGAGCTGTTTTTT
CASSLDGQGYTGELFF
>TRBJ1-3|TRBD1|NA|TRBV19
TGTGCCAGTAGTACAGGACCTGACCAACAGGGGTTAACTGGAAACACCATATATTTT
CASSTGPDQQGLTGNTIYF
>TRBJ1-2|NA|NA|TRBV27
TGTGCCAGCAGTTTCTCGACTGATTCCTATGGCTACACCTTC
CASSFSTDSYGYTF
>TRBJ1-2|NA|NA|TRBV29-1
TGCAGCGTTGACTCCAGGGTTGGCTACACCTTC
CSVDSRVGYTF
>TRBJ1-2|NA|NA|TRBV5-1
TGCGCCAGCAGCCTTGGGCCTAGGAAGGGCTACACCTTC
CASSLGPRKGYTF
>TRBJ1-6|NA|once|TRBV6-2/TRBV6-3
TGTGCCACCTTTGAAGGGAACTATAATTCACCCCTCCACTTT
CATFEGNYNSPLHF
>TRBJ2-3|NA|NA|TRBV19
TGTGCCAGCAGCCGATCGGGGGCGCAGTATTTT
CASSRSGAQYF
>TRBJ2-3|TRBD2|NA|TRBV19
TGTGCCAGTAGTATAGCAGCGGGAGCAGATACGCAGTATTTT
CASSIAAGADTQYF
>TRBJ2-3|NA|few|TRBV29-1
TGCAGCGTTCTCGGGGGAAGCACAGATACGCAGTATTTT
CSVLGGSTDTQYF
>TRBJ1-2|NA|NA|TRBV6-2/TRBV6-3
TGTGCCAGCAGTGTCCCTTGGGCGCGGTTTGGCTACACCTTC
CASSVPWARFGYTF
>TRBJ1-6|TRBD1|NA|TRBV7-6
TGTGCCAGCAGCCCCAGACAGGGGATCCCCGGATCACCCCTCCACTTT
CASSPRQGIPGSPLHF
>TRBJ1-2|NA|NA|TRBV7-2
TGTGCCAGCAGCCTAGTTGCGGGGATCTCAAATGGCTACACCTTC
CASSLVAGISNGYTF
>TRBJ2-3|NA|NA|TRBV5-4
TGTGCCAGCAGCTTAAGGTTGGGGCTGGGGCTCACAGATACGCAGTATTTT
CASSLRLGLGLTDTQYF
>TRBJ1-6|TRBD1|few|TRBV18
TGTGCCAGCTCCGGGACAGAACATAATTCACCCCTCCACTTT
CASSGTEHNSPLHF
>TRBJ2-1|TRBD2|NA|TRBV27
TGTGCCAGCAGTTCATCCGGGACTAACAATGAGCAGTTCTTC
CASSSSGTNNEQFF
>TRBJ2-1|TRBD2|NA|TRBV29-1
TGCAGCGTCCAGGGAGGGCTAGCGGGAGGAAAGCAGTTCTTC
CSVQGGLAGGKQFF
>TRBJ1-2|NA|NA|TRBV11-3
TGTGCCAGCAGCTCTGAATTTTTAAGGAGTGGCTACACCTTC
CASSSEFLRSGYTF
>TRBJ1-4|NA|NA|TRBV5-1
TGCGCCAGCAGCCCTATGGGTGCAACTAATGAAAAACTGTTTTTT
CASSPMGATNEKLFF
>TRBJ2-1|TRBD1|once|TRBV7-2
TGTGCCAGCAGCTTGGAGGGGACAGGGAGTGAGCAGTTCTTC
CASSLEGTGSEQFF